This T cell receptor (beta chain) was captured by sequencing in a study of Ad26.COV2.S vaccination and SARS-CoV-2 variants (dated by TCRdb to the early 2020s). With regard to the full study: Vaccine-arm donors were drawn from COV1001, a multicentre, randomized, double-blind, placebo-controlled phase I-IIa trial of Ad26.COV2.S in healthy adults. Ad26.COV2.S was administered intramuscularly at 5 x 10^10 or 1 x 10^11 viral particles, either as a single shot or as two shots given 56 days apart. The specificity and breadth of SARS-CoV-2-reactive T cell receptors after Ad26.COV2.S vaccination were assessed by TCRbeta repertoire sequencing. The TCR-sequenced set comprised about 32 samples: some 20 Ad26.COV2.S vaccine recipients, 5 placebo recipients and 8 SARS-CoV-2 convalescent individuals. Trial participants were randomized into five groups of five: low-dose or high-dose Ad26.COV2.S given once or twice, or placebo on both occasions. Blinding of investigators to trial group allocation was maintained during experiments and outcome assessment.

In light of the paper, this sample's treatment or condition label describes: roughly 20 received Ad26.COV2.S at low or high dose, single or two shots; about five received placebo; per-sample allocation not given. Repertoires of vaccine and placebo recipients were sequenced from samples taken on day 63 after the first injection. Between 29 July and 7 August 2020, Cohort 1b enrolled around 24 adults aged 18-55 years at one site in Boston, USA. Ad26.COV2.S was a replication-incompetent adenovirus type 26 vector expressing a prefusion-stabilized SARS-CoV-2 spike protein from the original Wuhan strain. With regard to this clone: Its target antigen remains unknown. No base-level quality is on record; no much larger clone is a single base apart.

Trimming takes 3 bases from V and 0 bases from J, and the germline ends sit 7 bases apart. CDR1 and CDR2 (MNHEY, SVGAGI) derive from the germline V gene. The CDR3 measures 14 amino acids from cysteine to phenylalanine. Only the CDR3 part of the read is kept: 42 bases, read in frame from the first base. The immunoSEQ Assay was used to sequence TCRbeta CDR3 regions. After extraction, genomic DNA underwent amplification by bias-controlled multiplex PCR, followed by high-throughput sequencing. The source study handled its data this way. Collapsing and filtering of sequences were performed to quantify the absolute abundance of each unique TCRbeta CDR3 region. Usable DNA was measured by amplifying reference genes present in all nucleated cells, and TCRbeta template counts were normalized to that usable DNA to estimate T cell fraction. Repertoire TCRs were annotated as SARS-CoV-2-specific by exact matching of V gene, CDR3 amino acid sequence and J gene to a known reactive TCR set. The reference SARS-CoV-2 TCR set was obtained from MIRA and was filtered for enrichment in COVID-19-positive ImmuneCODE repertoires, whereby public or cross-reactive TCRs were removed. Using the MIRA antigens, annotated TCRs were further analysed by specific ORF or by position within an ORF. Breadth was defined as the number of annotated unique rearrangements divided by the total number of unique productive rearrangements, and depth was defined as the summed frequency of the annotated unique rearrangements. Two-sided Wilcoxon rank-sum tests were used to compare TCR breadth between groups. TCRdb provides this immuneACCESS table in a form limited to in-frame rearrangements. Some clones are lacking; in checked studies, under half of them reflect an unresolved V gene, and why the rest are absent is not known. D and trimming were read from the DNA, whereas the V and J calls and clone size are those reported in that table. The sample includes about 440,000 clones, with roughly 87% observed a single time. The ten largest clonotypes hold approximately 4.5% of the sample.

The full study reports these points: Higher spike-specific TCR breadth was observed in Ad26.COV2.S recipients than in placebo recipients (P = 0.0014). Non-spike TCR breadth was comparable between vaccine and placebo recipients, consistent with the vaccine containing only spike. After vaccination, substantial breadth of spike-specific CD8+ and CD4+ T cell responses was reported. It was noted by the authors that total T cell responses may have been underestimated by the TCR breadth and depth analyses. The study was not powered to compare responses between vaccine doses or regimens.

The chain is made from TRBV6-5 and TRBJ2-3, with TRBD2 perhaps the D gene, on 5 matching bases. The material was peripheral blood, obtained in a trial of Ad26.COV2.S vaccine versus placebo. This sequence was found in a person between 18 and 60 years old who received the Ad26.COV2.S COVID-19 vaccine or a placebo. The CDR3 amino acid sequence is: CASSYRTSTDTQYF. Here is the DNA: TGTGCCAGCAGTTATCGGACTAGCACAGATACGCAGTATTTT.